This T cell receptor beta chain is from a study of blood T cell repertoires in COVID-19. Produced via immunoSEQ multiplex PCR; TCRdb's table is partial and in-frame only. The sample holds 50,000 to 65,000 clones; 72% are singletons and the top ten take around 5.1%. Sample: peripheral blood. The TCR sequence derives from a woman between 65 and 79 years old with COVID-19, enrolled during active disease.

In DNA form, the CDR3 reads TGTGCCAGTAGTCGCCAGGGGTCTGGGGCCAACGTCCTGACTTTC. Its translation: CASSRQGSGANVLTF. This chain links TRBV19 with TRBJ2-6, with a tentative D call TRBD1 (6 bases). Germline V gene lookup returns CDR1 LNHDA and CDR2 SQIVND (reference sequence). Between the trimmed V and J ends, which lost 5 bases and 1 base, there was a span of 9 bases. The CDR3 loop spans 15 amino acids.